These 3 T cell receptor beta chains were sequenced from one sample in a study of T cell responses to AZD1222 COVID-19 vaccine (dated by TCRdb to about 2021). The library came from the immunoSEQ multiplex PCR assay. Entries here come from immuneACCESS through TCRdb and include only in-frame sequences with V and J called. Some clones fail to appear in such tables; in the studies checked, an unresolved V gene covers under half of the shortfall, and the cause of the remainder is unknown. The sample table records roughly 120,000 clones; roughly 90% of these occur just once. In total, the top ten clones hold roughly 3.5% of the sample. The sample's time point, from its label and the paper: baseline before first vaccination. Sequenced material: peripheral blood, taken on day 0 of AZD1222 vaccination. The origin of the receptors is an adult in good health.

This clone was seen just once. V gene TRBV19 combines with J gene TRBJ1-5; D is perhaps TRBD1 (5 bases). The CDR3 consists of 15 residues. The ends were cut back, 2 bases at V and 2 bases at J, with 10 bases in the middle. From germline, CDR1 is LNHDA and CDR2 SQIVND (reference sequence). CDR3 loop: CASSISGAGNQPQHF. In DNA form, the CDR3 reads TGTGCCAGTAGTATAAGTGGGGCTGGCAATCAGCCCCAGCATTTT.

The CDR3 spells CASSTDRANQPQHF. In DNA, the CDR3 is TGTGCCAGTAGTACTGACAGGGCCAATCAGCCCCAGCATTTT. The rearrangement joins TRBV19 to TRBJ1-5, with 7 bases that match TRBD1. From germline, CDR1 is LNHDA and CDR2 SQIVND (reference sequence). V shed 4 bases and J 3 bases; nucleotides not matched to a gene: 3. The CDR3 loop spans 14 amino acids.

V and J are TRBV19 and TRBJ1-2, with D unclear. The CDR3 is made up of 14 amino acids. V lost 3 bases and J 7 bases, leaving 15 bases between the germline ends. Per germline, CDR1 LNHDA and CDR2 SQIVND (reference sequence). The CDR3 is CASSIITHRGGYTF. The CDR3 DNA is TGTGCCAGTAGTATCATCACGCACCGAGGTGGCTACACCTTC.